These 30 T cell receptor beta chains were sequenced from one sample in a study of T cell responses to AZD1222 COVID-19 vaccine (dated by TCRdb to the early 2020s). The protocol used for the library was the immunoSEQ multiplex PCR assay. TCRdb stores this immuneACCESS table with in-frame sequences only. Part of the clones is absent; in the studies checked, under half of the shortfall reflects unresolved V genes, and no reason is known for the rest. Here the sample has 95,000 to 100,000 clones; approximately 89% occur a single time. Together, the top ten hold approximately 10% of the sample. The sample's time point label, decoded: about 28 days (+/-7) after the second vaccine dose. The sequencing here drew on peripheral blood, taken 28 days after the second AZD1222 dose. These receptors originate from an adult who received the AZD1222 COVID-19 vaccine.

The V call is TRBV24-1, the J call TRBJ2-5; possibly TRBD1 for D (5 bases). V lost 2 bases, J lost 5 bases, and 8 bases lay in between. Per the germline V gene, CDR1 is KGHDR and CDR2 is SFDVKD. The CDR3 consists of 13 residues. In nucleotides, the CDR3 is TGTGCCACCAGTGATTCTCCAGGGGAGACCCAGTACTTC. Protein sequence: CATSDSPGETQYF.

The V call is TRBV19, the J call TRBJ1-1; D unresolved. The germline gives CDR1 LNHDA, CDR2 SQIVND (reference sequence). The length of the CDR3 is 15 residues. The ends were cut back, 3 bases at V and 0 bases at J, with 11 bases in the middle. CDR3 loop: CASSIADTVNTEAFF. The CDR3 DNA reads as TGTGCCAGTAGTATTGCCGACACAGTGAACACTGAAGCTTTCTTT.

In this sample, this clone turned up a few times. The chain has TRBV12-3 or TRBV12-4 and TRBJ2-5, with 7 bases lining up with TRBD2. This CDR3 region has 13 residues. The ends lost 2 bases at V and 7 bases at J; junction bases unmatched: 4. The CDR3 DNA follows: TGTGCCAGCAGTTTACGGAGGGAGGGGACCCAGTACTTC. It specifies CASSLRREGTQYF.

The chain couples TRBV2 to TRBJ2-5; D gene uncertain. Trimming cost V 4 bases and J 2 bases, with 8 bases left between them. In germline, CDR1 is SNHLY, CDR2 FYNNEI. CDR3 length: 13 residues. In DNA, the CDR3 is TGTGCCAGCAGTGCCGCCGCACAAGAGACCCAGTACTTC. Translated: CASSAAAQETQYF.

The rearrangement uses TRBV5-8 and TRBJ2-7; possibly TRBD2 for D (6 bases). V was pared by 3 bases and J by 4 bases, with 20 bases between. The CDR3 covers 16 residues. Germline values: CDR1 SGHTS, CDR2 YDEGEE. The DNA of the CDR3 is TGTGCCAGCAGCTCGGGACTCCCCAACATTTTGTACGAGCAGTACTTC. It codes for CASSSGLPNILYEQYF.

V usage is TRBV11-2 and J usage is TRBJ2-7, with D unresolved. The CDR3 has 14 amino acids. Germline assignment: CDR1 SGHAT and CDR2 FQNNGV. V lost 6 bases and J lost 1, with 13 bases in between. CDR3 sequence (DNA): TGTGCCAGCAGTTCCGTGGAAGGTTCCTACGAGCAGTACTTC. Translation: CASSSVEGSYEQYF.

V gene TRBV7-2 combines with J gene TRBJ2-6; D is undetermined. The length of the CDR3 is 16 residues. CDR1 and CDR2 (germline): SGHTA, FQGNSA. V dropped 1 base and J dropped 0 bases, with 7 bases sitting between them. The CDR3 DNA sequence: TGTGCCAGCAGCTTAGACCGGAACTCTGGGGCCAACGTCCTGACTTTC. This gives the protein CASSLDRNSGANVLTF.

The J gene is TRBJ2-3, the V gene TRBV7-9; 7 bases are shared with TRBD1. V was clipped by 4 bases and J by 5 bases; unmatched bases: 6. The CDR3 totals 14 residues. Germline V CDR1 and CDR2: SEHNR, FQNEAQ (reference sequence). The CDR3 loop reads CASSSYRGIDTQYF. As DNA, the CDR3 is TGTGCCAGCAGCTCCTACAGGGGAATAGATACGCAGTATTTT.

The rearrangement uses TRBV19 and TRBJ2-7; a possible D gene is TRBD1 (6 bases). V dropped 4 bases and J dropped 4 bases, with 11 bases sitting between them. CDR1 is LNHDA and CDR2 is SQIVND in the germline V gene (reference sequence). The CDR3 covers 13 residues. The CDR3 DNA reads TGTGCCAGTAGTACACAGGGTCCGTACGAGCAGTACTTC. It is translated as CASSTQGPYEQYF.

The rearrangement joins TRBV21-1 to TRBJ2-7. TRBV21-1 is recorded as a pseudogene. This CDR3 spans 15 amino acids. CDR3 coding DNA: TGTGCCAGCAGCTCCAAGGGTCTAGGTTTGGACGAGCAGTACTTC. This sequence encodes CASSSKGLGLDEQYF.

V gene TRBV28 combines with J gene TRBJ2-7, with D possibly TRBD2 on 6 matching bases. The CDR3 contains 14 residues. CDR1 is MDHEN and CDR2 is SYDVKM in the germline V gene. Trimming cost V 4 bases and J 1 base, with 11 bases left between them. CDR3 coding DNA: TGTGCCAGCAGTTCCCCGGGGGAGTCCTACGAGCAGTACTTC. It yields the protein CASSSPGESYEQYF.

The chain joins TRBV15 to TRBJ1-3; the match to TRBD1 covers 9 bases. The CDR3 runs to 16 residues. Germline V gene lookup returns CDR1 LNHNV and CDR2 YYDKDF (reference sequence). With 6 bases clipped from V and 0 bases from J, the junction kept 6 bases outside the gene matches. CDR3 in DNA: TGTGCCACCAGGAGCAGACAGGGGGACTCTGGAAACACCATATATTTT. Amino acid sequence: CATRSRQGDSGNTIYF.

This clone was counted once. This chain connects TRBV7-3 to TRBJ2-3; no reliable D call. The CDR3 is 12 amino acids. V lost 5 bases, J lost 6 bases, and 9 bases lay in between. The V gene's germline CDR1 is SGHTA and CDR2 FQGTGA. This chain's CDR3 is CASSQVGDTQYF. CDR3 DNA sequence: TGTGCCAGCAGCCAGGTTGGCGATACGCAGTATTTT.

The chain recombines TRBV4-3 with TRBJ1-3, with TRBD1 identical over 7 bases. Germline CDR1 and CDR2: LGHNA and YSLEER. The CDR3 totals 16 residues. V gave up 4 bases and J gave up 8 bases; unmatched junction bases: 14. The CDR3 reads CASSPKTGLGIDTIYF. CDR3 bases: TGCGCCAGCAGCCCCAAGACAGGGTTAGGGATCGACACCATATATTTT.

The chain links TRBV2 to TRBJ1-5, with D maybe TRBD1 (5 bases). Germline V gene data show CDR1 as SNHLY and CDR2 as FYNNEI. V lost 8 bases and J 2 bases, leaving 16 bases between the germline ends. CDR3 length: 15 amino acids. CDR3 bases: TGTGCCAGCGGGGGTGGAGGCCGAGGCAATCAGCCCCAGCATTTT. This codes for CASGGGGRGNQPQHF. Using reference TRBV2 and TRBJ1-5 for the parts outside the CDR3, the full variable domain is EPEVTQTPSHQVTQMGQEVILRCVPISNHLYFYWYRQILGQKVEFLVSFYNNEISEKSEIFDDQFSVERPDGSNFTLKIRSTKLEDSAMYFCASGGGGRGNQPQHFGDGTRLSIL.

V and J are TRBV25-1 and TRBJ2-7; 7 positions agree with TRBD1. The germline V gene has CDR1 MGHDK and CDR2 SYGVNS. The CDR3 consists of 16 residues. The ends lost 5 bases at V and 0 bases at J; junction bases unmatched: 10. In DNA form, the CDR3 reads TGTGCCAGCAGTCCCTTAGGGACAGCGAGCTCCTACGAGCAGTACTTC. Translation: CASSPLGTASSYEQYF.

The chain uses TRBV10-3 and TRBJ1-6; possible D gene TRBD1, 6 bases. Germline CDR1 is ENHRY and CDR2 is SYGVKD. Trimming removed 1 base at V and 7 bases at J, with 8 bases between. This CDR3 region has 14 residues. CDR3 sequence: CAISELGGNSPLHF. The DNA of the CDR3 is TGTGCCATCAGTGAGTTGGGGGGCAATTCACCCCTCCACTTT.

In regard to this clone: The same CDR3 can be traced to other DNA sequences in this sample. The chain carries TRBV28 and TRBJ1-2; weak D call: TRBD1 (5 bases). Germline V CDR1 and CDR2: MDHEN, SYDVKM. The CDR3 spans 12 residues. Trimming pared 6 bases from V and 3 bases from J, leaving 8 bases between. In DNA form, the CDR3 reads TGTGCCAGCAGCCTCAGGGACTATGGCTACACCTTC. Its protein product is CASSLRDYGYTF.

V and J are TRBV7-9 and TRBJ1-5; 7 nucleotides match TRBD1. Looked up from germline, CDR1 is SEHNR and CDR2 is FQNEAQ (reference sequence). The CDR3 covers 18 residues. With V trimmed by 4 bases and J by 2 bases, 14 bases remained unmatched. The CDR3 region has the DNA TGTGCCAGCAGCTCCGTAGAGACAGGGTGGGGGGGCAATCAGCCCCAGCATTTT. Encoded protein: CASSSVETGWGGNQPQHF.

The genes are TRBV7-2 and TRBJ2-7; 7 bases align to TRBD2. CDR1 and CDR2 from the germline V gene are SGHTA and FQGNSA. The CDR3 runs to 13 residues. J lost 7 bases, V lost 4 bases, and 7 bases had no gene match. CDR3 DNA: TGTGCCAGCAGCTGGAGCGGGATCGATGAGCAGTACTTC. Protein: CASSWSGIDEQYF.

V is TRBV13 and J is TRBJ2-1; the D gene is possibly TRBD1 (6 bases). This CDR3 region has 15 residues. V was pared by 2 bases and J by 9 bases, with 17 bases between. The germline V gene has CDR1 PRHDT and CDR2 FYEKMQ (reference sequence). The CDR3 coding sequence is TGTGCCAGCAGCTTACCCAGCGCATTAGGGGGTGAGCAGTTCTTC. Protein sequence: CASSLPSALGGEQFF.

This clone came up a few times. The CDR3 DNA is TGTGCCAGTAGTATTCAAGGGGTCCCCTCTGGCTACACCTTC. It encodes CASSIQGVPSGYTF. This chain joins TRBV19 and TRBJ1-2; weak D call: TRBD1 (5 bases). Per germline, CDR1 LNHDA and CDR2 SQIVND (reference sequence). Trimming left V 3 bases short and J 7 bases short, with 15 bases between. The CDR3 consists of 14 residues.

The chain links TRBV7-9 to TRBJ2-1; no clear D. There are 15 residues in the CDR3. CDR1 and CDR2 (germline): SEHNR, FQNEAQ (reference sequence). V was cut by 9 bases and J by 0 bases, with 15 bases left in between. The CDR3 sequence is CASAKKGSSYNEQFF. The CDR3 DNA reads TGTGCCAGTGCCAAGAAAGGCAGCTCCTACAATGAGCAGTTCTTC.

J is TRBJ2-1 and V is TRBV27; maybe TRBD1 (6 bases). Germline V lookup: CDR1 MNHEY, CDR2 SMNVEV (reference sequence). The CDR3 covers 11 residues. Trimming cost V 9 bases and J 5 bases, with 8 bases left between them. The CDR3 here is CARDRNNEQFF. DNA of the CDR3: TGTGCCAGGGACAGAAACAATGAGCAGTTCTTC.

CDR3 protein: CSVSKLGTPYEQYF. The CDR3 nucleotides are TGCAGCGTTTCGAAACTAGGTACTCCCTACGAGCAGTACTTC. V is TRBV29-1 and J is TRBJ2-7; D possibly corresponds to TRBD2 (5 bases). The germline CDR1 and CDR2 sequences are SQVTM and ANQGSEA. V was trimmed by 5 bases and J by 2 bases, leaving 16 bases between them. The CDR3 runs 14 residues.

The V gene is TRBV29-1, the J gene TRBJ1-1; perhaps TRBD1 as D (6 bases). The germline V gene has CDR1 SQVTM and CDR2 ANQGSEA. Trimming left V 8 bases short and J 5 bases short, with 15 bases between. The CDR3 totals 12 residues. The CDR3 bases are TGCAGCACCGACAGGCAGGGGACTGAAGCTTTCTTT. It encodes CSTDRQGTEAFF.

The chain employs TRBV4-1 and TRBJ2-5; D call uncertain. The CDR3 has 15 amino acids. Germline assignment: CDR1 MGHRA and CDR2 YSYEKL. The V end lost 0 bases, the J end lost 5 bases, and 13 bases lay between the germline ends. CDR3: CASSQDVAPRETQYF. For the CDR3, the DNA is TGCGCCAGCAGCCAAGATGTCGCGCCACGGGAGACCCAGTACTTC.

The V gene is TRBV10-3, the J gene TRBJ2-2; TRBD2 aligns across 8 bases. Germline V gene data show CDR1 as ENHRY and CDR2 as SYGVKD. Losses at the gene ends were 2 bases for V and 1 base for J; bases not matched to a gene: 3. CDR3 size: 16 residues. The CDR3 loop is CAISERGGKNTGELFF. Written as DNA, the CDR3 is TGTGCCATCAGTGAGCGGGGGGGTAAGAACACCGGGGAGCTGTTTTTT.

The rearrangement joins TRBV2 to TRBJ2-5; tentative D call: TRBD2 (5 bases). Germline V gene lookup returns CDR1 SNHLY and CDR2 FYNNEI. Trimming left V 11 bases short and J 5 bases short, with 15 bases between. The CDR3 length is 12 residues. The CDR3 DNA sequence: TGTGCCTCCACTAGGTGGGCGGAGACCCAGTACTTC. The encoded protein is CASTRWAETQYF.

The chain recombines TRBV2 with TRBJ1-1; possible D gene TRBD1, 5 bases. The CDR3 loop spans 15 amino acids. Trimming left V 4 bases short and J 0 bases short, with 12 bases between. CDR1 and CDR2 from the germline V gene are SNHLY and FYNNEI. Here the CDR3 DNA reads TGTGCCAGCAGTGGGTCCCCGACAGTGAACACTGAAGCTTTCTTT. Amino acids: CASSGSPTVNTEAFF.